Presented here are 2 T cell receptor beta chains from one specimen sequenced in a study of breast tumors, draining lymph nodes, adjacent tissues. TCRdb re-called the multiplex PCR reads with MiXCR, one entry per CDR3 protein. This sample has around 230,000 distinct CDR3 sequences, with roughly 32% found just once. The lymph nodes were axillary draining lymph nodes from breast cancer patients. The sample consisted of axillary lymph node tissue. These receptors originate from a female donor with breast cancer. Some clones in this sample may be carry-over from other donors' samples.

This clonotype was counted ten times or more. The CDR3 reads CASSYPFGQAYEQYF. The DNA of the CDR3 is TGTGCCAGCAGTTACCCCTTTGGACAGGCATACGAGCAGTACTTC. The V gene is TRBV6-2 or TRBV6-3, the J gene TRBJ2-7; 7 nucleotides agree with TRBD1. Germline V gene lookup returns CDR1 MNHEY and CDR2 SVGEGT. With V trimmed by 2 bases and J by 4 bases, 8 bases remained unmatched. There are 15 residues in the CDR3.

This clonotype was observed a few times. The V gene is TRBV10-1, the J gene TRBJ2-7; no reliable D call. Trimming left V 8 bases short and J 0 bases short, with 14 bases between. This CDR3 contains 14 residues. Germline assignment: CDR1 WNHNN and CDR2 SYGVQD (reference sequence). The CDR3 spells CASLYLQDSYEQYF. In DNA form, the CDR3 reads TGCGCCAGCCTATACCTCCAAGACTCCTACGAGCAGTACTTC.